Below, one T cell receptor (beta chain) is given with its context. Its antigen is unknown. The sample is drawn from a study of T cells in Graves' hyperthyroidism and ophthalmopathy. About the study: Peripheral blood was taken when the disease was first diagnosed, before any treatment began.

Trimming took off 7 bases at V and 1 base at J, with 13 bases between the two ends. CDR1 MNHNS and CDR2 SASEGT come from the germline V gene. The CDR3 has 14 residues. Amplified TCR beta CDR3 regions came from RNA transcripts. The HTBI set primed first-round TCR CDR3 RT-PCR. One entry per CDR3 protein results from TCRdb running MiXCR on the multiplex PCR reads. The sample consists of roughly 520,000 distinct CDR3 sequences, around a quarter of them appearing once. Pregnant or lactating patients were excluded, as were those with uncontrolled infection or other autoimmune disease. The PBMCs were sourced from fresh peripheral blood (around 9.3 ml). General study findings and limits: Most thyroid clonotypes expanded above 0.001 appeared in blood too.

The V gene is TRBV6-1, the J gene TRBJ2-5; no firm D call. The TCR was taken from a woman aged 25 to 39 with Graves' ophthalmopathy. The material sequenced was blood. The CDR3 coding sequence is TGTGCCAGCACCAGGAGCGAGACCCAAGAGACCCAGTACTTC. It encodes CASTRSETQETQYF.